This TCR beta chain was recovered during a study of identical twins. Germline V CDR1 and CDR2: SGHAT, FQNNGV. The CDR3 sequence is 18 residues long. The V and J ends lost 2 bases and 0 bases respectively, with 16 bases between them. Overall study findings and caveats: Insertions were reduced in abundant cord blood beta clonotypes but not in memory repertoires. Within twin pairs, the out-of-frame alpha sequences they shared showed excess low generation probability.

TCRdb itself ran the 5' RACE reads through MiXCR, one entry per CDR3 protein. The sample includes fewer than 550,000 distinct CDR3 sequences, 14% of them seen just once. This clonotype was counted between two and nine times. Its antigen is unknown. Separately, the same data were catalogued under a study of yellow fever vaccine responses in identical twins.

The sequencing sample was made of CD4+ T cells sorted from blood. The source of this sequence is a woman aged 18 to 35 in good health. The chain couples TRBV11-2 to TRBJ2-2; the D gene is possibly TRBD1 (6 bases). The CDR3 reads CASSLQYRNRANTGELFF. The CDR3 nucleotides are TGTGCCAGCAGCTTACAGTACCGGAACAGGGCGAACACCGGGGAGCTGTTTTTT.